One and the same sample provided the 17 T cell receptor beta chains below, sequenced in a study of a mutant IDH1 vaccine in newly diagnosed glioma. TCRdb's copy holds only in-frame clones and misses some; the assay was immunoSEQ multiplex PCR. The sample holds just over 80,000 clones, 65% to 90% seen once. Time point meaning: week 23, last vaccination. A single vaccine dose contained 300 ug of mutant IDH1 20-mer peptide, and topical imiquimod was used with it. Their specific antigens are unknown. This sample comprised PBMCs, obtained from a glioma patient whose treatment included an IDH1 peptide vaccine. These receptors came from a man younger than 40 with glioma. Some clones in this sample may be carry-over from other donors' samples.

This chain uses TRBV14 with TRBJ1-1, with no clear D. The CDR3 contains 12 residues. The V gene's germline CDR1 is SGHDN and CDR2 FVKESK. V gave up 8 bases and J gave up 7 bases, with 14 bases separating them. The CDR3 here is CASSNRYLEAFF. The CDR3 DNA sequence: TGTGCCAGCTCAAACAGATACCTTGAAGCTTTCTTT.

The chain is built from TRBV5-4 and TRBJ1-5; no definite D call. Germline CDR1 reads SGHNT; CDR2 reads YYREEE (reference sequence). The CDR3 contains 14 residues. Trimming pared 1 base from V and 4 bases from J, leaving 9 bases between. Written as DNA, the CDR3 is TGTGCCAGCAGCTTGCGCCACCGAAATCAGCCCCAGCATTTT. It translates to CASSLRHRNQPQHF.

The rearrangement links TRBV7-2 to TRBJ2-2, with D tentatively TRBD2 (6 bases). The CDR3 runs to 15 residues. Germline V gene sequence: CDR1 SGHTA, CDR2 FQGNSA. V dropped 0 bases and J dropped 3 bases, with 8 bases sitting between them. The DNA of the CDR3 is TGTGCCAGCAGCTTAGCCGGGGGTTACACCGGGGAGCTGTTTTTT. Translated, it gives CASSLAGGYTGELFF.

This chain joins TRBV7-9 and TRBJ2-1; D is possibly TRBD1 or TRBD2 (5 bases each). With 2 bases removed from V and 5 bases from J, the gap between germline ends came to 13 bases. CDR1 is SEHNR and CDR2 is FQNEAQ in the germline V gene (reference sequence). The CDR3 loop spans 15 amino acids. As DNA, the CDR3 is TGTGCCAGCAGCTTATCCGAGGGGATCGACAATGAGCAGTTCTTC. Its translation is CASSLSEGIDNEQFF.

The V call is TRBV30, the J call TRBJ1-1; the D is unclear. The CDR3 is 16 residues long. V was cut by 0 bases and J by 0 bases, with 14 bases left in between. Germline CDR1 reads GTSNPN; CDR2 reads SVGIG (reference sequence). The CDR3 DNA reads TGTGCCTGGAGTGTACCTAACGGCCTAATGAACACTGAAGCTTTCTTT. It specifies CAWSVPNGLMNTEAFF.

The V call is TRBV7-9, the J call TRBJ1-2; a weak D match, TRBD1 (6 bases). The germline gives CDR1 SEHNR, CDR2 FQNEAQ (reference sequence). The CDR3 runs 14 residues. V gave up 6 bases and J gave up 4 bases, with 15 bases separating them. CDR3 bases: TGTGCCAGCAGTCCTAACCCAGGGGCCTATGGCTACACCTTC. Translated: CASSPNPGAYGYTF.

The CDR3 nucleotides are TGTGCCAGCAGCTCCGACCCTTCGGAGCCCCAGCATTTT. Translated: CASSSDPSEPQHF. The chain has TRBV7-6 and TRBJ1-5, with D unresolved. The CDR3 is made up of 13 amino acids. Germline lookup yields CDR1 SGHVS and CDR2 FNYEAQ. Trimming cost V 4 bases and J 8 bases, with 12 bases left between them.

The V gene is TRBV5-6, the J gene TRBJ1-1; no clear D gene. Germline V gene data show CDR1 as SGHDT and CDR2 as YYEEEE. V was clipped by 4 bases and J by 1 base, with 11 bases between them. The CDR3 loop spans 14 amino acids. The CDR3 sequence: CASSPDGANTEAFF. In DNA form, the CDR3 reads TGTGCCAGCAGCCCGGACGGTGCGAACACTGAAGCTTTCTTT. Combining the CDR3 with reference TRBV5-6 and TRBJ1-1 gives the whole variable domain DAGVTQSPTHLIKTRGQQVTLRCSPKSGHDTVSWYQQALGQGPQFIFQYYEEEERQRGNFPDRFSGHQFPNYSSELNVNALLLGDSALYLCASSPDGANTEAFFGQGTRLTVV.

The V and J genes are TRBV9 and TRBJ1-4; D might be TRBD1 (5 bases). V was trimmed by 0 bases and J by 4 bases, leaving 10 bases between them. Per germline, CDR1 SGDLS and CDR2 YYNGEE. There are 15 residues in the CDR3. This CDR3 is CASSVGGTSNEKLFF. For the CDR3, the DNA is TGTGCCAGCAGCGTAGGAGGGACCAGTAATGAAAAACTGTTTTTT. The full variable domain, its missing parts supplied by reference TRBV9 and TRBJ1-4, is DSGVTQTPKHLITATGQRVTLRCSPRSGDLSVYWYQQSLDQGLQFLIQYYNGEERAKGNILERFSAQQFPDLHSELNLSSLELGDSALYFCASSVGGTSNEKLFFGSGTQLSVL.

J is TRBJ1-6 and V is TRBV7-6; the match to TRBD1 covers 10 bases. V shed 1 base, J shed 8 bases, and the junction held 8 bases outside the gene matches. CDR1 is SGHVS, CDR2 FNYEAQ, per germline. This CDR3 has 17 amino acids. CDR3 residues: CASSLGGQGVRDSPLHF. Written as DNA, the CDR3 is TGTGCCAGCAGCTTAGGCGGACAGGGGGTTAGAGATTCACCCCTCCACTTT.

This chain connects TRBV20-1 to TRBJ1-2; no clear D gene. Per germline, CDR1 DFQATT and CDR2 SNEGSKA (reference sequence). This CDR3 spans 10 amino acids. V was pared by 6 bases and J by 8 bases, with 10 bases between. Here the CDR3 DNA reads TGCAGTGCAGGGATCTTCGGCTACACCTTC. Its translation is CSAGIFGYTF.

The chain has TRBV9 and TRBJ1-3; weak D call: TRBD1 (5 bases). The CDR3 is 17 residues long. Germline values: CDR1 SGDLS, CDR2 YYNGEE. V lost 4 bases to trimming and J lost 0 bases, with 17 bases between them. CDR3 residues: CASSPRRGVDSGNTIYF. The DNA for the CDR3 is TGTGCCAGCAGCCCAAGGCGGGGGGTCGACTCTGGAAACACCATATATTTT.

The chain combines TRBV9 with TRBJ2-3; D gene ambiguous. Trimming removed 0 bases from V and 5 bases from J, with 7 bases in between. CDR1 is SGDLS and CDR2 is YYNGEE in the germline V gene. CDR3 length: 13 amino acids. The CDR3 nucleotides read TGTGCCAGCAGCGTAGGTAGAGGAGATACGCAGTATTTT. This encodes CASSVGRGDTQYF.

The chain has TRBV7-8 and TRBJ2-7; D is unresolved. CDR3 size: 14 residues. The germline gives CDR1 SGHVS, CDR2 FQNEAQ. V dropped 1 base and J dropped 3 bases, with 10 bases sitting between them. CDR3 region: CASSLGQDLYEQYF. The CDR3, as DNA: TGTGCCAGCAGCTTAGGGCAGGACCTCTACGAGCAGTACTTC.

The rearrangement joins TRBV14 to TRBJ2-1; a possible D gene is TRBD2 (6 bases). The CDR3 is 18 residues long. The germline CDR1 and CDR2 sequences are SGHDN and FVKESK. V was clipped by 0 bases and J by 0 bases, with 15 bases between them. For the CDR3, the DNA is TGTGCCAGCAGCCAAGATCGCGGGGATATTAGCTCCTACAATGAGCAGTTCTTC. It translates to CASSQDRGDISSYNEQFF.

The chain employs TRBV19 and TRBJ2-5; TRBD2 aligns across 7 bases. In germline, CDR1 is LNHDA, CDR2 SQIVND (reference sequence). The CDR3 contains 15 residues. V shed 6 bases, J shed 3 bases, and the junction held 10 bases outside the gene matches. As DNA, the CDR3 is TGTGCCAGTAGCCGGGGCGCCGCGGGGGAAGAGACCCAGTACTTC. Its translation is CASSRGAAGEETQYF.

The V call is TRBV21-1, the J call TRBJ1-5; the D call in the table, TRBD1, was not verified against the DNA. TRBV21-1 is listed as a pseudogene. CDR3 length: 14 residues. DNA for the CDR3: TGTGCCAGCAGCTACTGGACAGGGAGTCAGCCCCAGCATTTT. Its translation is CASSYWTGSQPQHF.